This paragraph covers one TCR beta chain sequence. The antigen is unknown. The sample originates from a study of T cell repertoires in cytomegalovirus infection. Per germline, CDR1 SEHNR and CDR2 FQNEAQ (reference sequence). The CDR3 has 17 residues. V lost 0 bases, J lost 4 bases, and 10 bases stayed unmatched. TCRdb itself ran the reads through MiXCR, one entry per CDR3 protein. The repertoire includes roughly 990,000 distinct CDR3 sequences, less than 40% of them detected once, and roughly an eighth sits in the top ten. This sequence was found in a human donor in good health (CMV status not recorded). Some clones in this sample may be carry-over from other donors' samples. The source material was cultured CD8+ T cells from PBMCs, sampled from culture after CMV antigen stimulation. The chain combines TRBV7-9 with TRBJ2-5; TRBD2 agrees at 8 bases. The CDR3 loop is CASSLASRSGGRETQYF. The CDR3 DNA follows: TGTGCCAGCAGCTTAGCGAGCCGAAGCGGGGGTAGAGAGACCCAGTACTTC.